A selection of T cell receptor beta chains follows, all from one sample in a study of shared T cell receptors in the human thymus. The data were produced by immunoSEQ multiplex PCR, yet TCRdb's version contains in-frame clones alone and is incomplete. This repertoire shows roughly 710,000 clones, over 75% found once; its top ten account for around 0.01%. This sample was also put to use in a study of human thymus T cells.

The sample consisted of thymocytes. All receptors come from a girl less than two years old with a congenital heart defect. Each CDR3 is given with its conserved first and last residue. The D gene is left open where the match is weak. Part of the rows lack a size; the others show once, few, many or a class for expanded clones.

>TRBJ1-3|TRBD1|.|TRBV27
CASRSGGSGNTIYF
TGTGCCAGCAGGTCAGGGGGCTCTGGAAACACCATATATTTT
>TRBJ1-2|TRBD1|.|TRBV14
CASSQRTGQDGYTF
TGTGCCAGCAGCCAACGGACAGGGCAGGATGGCTACACCTTC
>TRBJ1-5|TRBD1|once|TRBV9
CASSEGTGDGEQPQHF
TGTGCCAGCAGCGAGGGGACAGGCGACGGTGAACAGCCCCAGCATTTT
>TRBJ1-1|TRBD1|.|TRBV4-3
CASSQESPTGTTEAFF
TGCGCCAGCAGCCAAGAGTCCCCGACAGGGACGACTGAAGCTTTCTTT
>TRBJ2-7|TRBD1|few|TRBV5-5
CASSLVGLTGGTYEQYF
TGTGCCAGCAGCTTGGTGGGTCTCACAGGGGGCACCTACGAGCAGTACTTC
>TRBJ1-1|.|.|TRBV7-6
CASSFSQGNTEAFF
TGTGCCAGCAGCTTTAGCCAAGGGAACACTGAAGCTTTCTTT
>TRBJ2-3|TRBD2|.|TRBV4-2
CASSQGVRAGVHGDTQYF
TGTGCCAGCAGCCAAGGGGTCCGAGCGGGGGTTCATGGGGATACGCAGTATTTT
>TRBJ1-6|TRBD1|.|TRBV27
CASSPRSGTGVSPLHF
TGTGCCAGCAGTCCCAGGTCCGGGACAGGGGTATCACCCCTCCACTTT
>TRBJ1-1|.|.|TRBV29-1
CSVREQQGGEGNTEAFF
TGCAGCGTCCGAGAACAACAGGGAGGGGAGGGCAACACTGAAGCTTTCTTT
>TRBJ2-7|.|once|TRBV6-1
CASSELAVPSSISYEQYF
TGTGCCAGCAGTGAACTCGCAGTTCCCTCTTCCATCTCCTACGAGCAGTACTTC
>TRBJ2-7|.|few|TRBV10-3
CAISESVGGHGKNEQYF
TGTGCCATCAGTGAGTCGGTTGGGGGCCACGGGAAGAACGAGCAGTACTTC
>TRBJ1-1|.|.|TRBV4-1
CASSQSGLEAFF
TGCGCCAGCAGCCAGAGCGGGCTTGAAGCTTTCTTT
>TRBJ2-3|.|.|TRBV7-8
CASSFPSQRGVDTQYF
TGTGCCAGCAGCTTCCCCTCACAACGGGGTGTGGATACGCAGTATTTT
>TRBJ1-2|.|once|TRBV6-5
CASRDTYGYTF
TGTGCCAGCAGGGACACCTATGGCTACACCTTC
>TRBJ2-7|.|.|TRBV21-1
CASSRTLAGRGSYEQYF
TGTGCCAGCAGCAGGACCCTGGCAGGCCGGGGATCCTACGAGCAGTACTTC
>TRBJ2-5|.|.|TRBV29-1
CSVEDSGTQYF
TGCAGCGTTGAAGACAGCGGGACCCAGTACTTC
>TRBJ1-2|.|.|TRBV4-2
CASSPYMSGNYGYTF
TGTGCCAGCAGCCCCTATATGTCGGGAAACTATGGCTACACCTTC
>TRBJ1-2|TRBD1|.|TRBV5-4
CASSLEKDRHRSYGYTF
TGTGCCAGCAGCTTGGAGAAGGACAGGCATAGATCCTATGGCTACACCTTC
>TRBJ1-1|.|.|TRBV15
CATSRDHGKGLTNTEAFF
TGTGCCACCAGCAGAGATCACGGTAAGGGACTCACGAACACTGAAGCTTTCTTT
>TRBJ2-7|TRBD1|.|TRBV5-1
CASTRTGERGEQYF
TGCGCCAGCACGAGAACAGGGGAACGGGGCGAGCAGTACTTC
>TRBJ2-7|.|few|TRBV27
CASSPFPGYEQYF
TGTGCCAGCAGCCCCTTCCCCGGCTACGAGCAGTACTTC
>TRBJ2-1|TRBD2|.|TRBV15
CATSRFGRGVYNEQFF
TGTGCCACCAGCAGGTTTGGGAGGGGCGTCTACAATGAGCAGTTCTTC
>TRBJ2-7|.|few|TRBV1
CTSSQDNRARVAGGEEQYF
TGCACCAGCAGCCAAGATAATCGGGCTCGGGTAGCGGGGGGCGAGGAGCAGTACTTC
>TRBJ1-5|.|once|TRBV4-1
CASRRIHRDGNQPQHF
TGCGCCAGCAGACGAATCCACAGGGATGGCAATCAGCCCCAGCATTTT
>TRBJ2-1|TRBD2|.|TRBV9
CASSAPQTAAAGVSPEQFF
TGTGCCAGCAGCGCACCCCAAACCGCAGCAGCGGGGGTATCCCCTGAGCAGTTCTTC
>TRBJ1-1|.|.|TRBV9
CASRGAEAKAFF
TGTGCCAGCAGGGGGGCCGAGGCAAAAGCTTTCTTT
>TRBJ1-1|TRBD1|.|TRBV28
CASTISPPGGTEAFF
TGTGCCAGCACCATCTCCCCGCCAGGGGGCACTGAAGCTTTCTTT
>TRBJ2-5|.|once|TRBV18
CASSPPVTGRSQETQYF
TGTGCCAGCTCACCACCAGTGACAGGGAGGTCTCAAGAGACCCAGTACTTC
>TRBJ1-5|TRBD1|.|TRBV7-6
CASSLGIRDRENQPQHF
TGTGCCAGCAGCTTAGGAATCCGGGACAGGGAAAATCAGCCCCAGCATTTT
>TRBJ2-1|TRBD2|few|TRBV6-5
CASSYTRTSKANEQFF
TGTGCCAGCAGTTATACGAGGACTAGTAAGGCGAATGAGCAGTTCTTC
>TRBJ1-6|TRBD1|.|TRBV27
CASSTFPGGSNSPLHF
TGTGCCAGCAGTACCTTCCCAGGGGGCAGTAATTCACCCCTCCACTTT
>TRBJ2-3|TRBD2|.|TRBV5-8
CATQRGVVTDTQYF
TGTGCCACCCAACGGGGGGTTGTCACAGATACGCAGTATTTT
>TRBJ1-2|.|few|TRBV5-8
CASSRQIDRDLYGYTF
TGTGCCAGCAGCCGCCAGATTGACAGAGACCTCTATGGCTACACCTTC
>TRBJ2-1|.|.|TRBV6-1
CASSDEQYNEQFF
TGTGCCAGCAGTGACGAACAGTACAATGAGCAGTTCTTC
>TRBJ1-3|.|.|TRBV4-1
CASSPHRPSGNTIYF
TGCGCCAGCAGCCCTCACAGACCCTCTGGAAACACCATATATTTT
>TRBJ1-1|TRBD1|.|TRBV10-1
CASSVRDSITEAFF
TGCGCCAGCAGTGTACGGGACAGCATCACTGAAGCTTTCTTT
>TRBJ1-6|TRBD1|.|TRBV19
CASTLGDSNSPLHF
TGTGCCAGTACCCTGGGGGACAGTAATTCACCCCTCCACTTT
>TRBJ2-1|.|.|TRBV7-3
CASSPDSTTIYNEQFF
TGTGCCAGCAGCCCGGACAGCACCACGATCTACAATGAGCAGTTCTTC
>TRBJ1-2|.|once|TRBV27
CASSLSAGSASGYTF
TGTGCCAGCAGTTTATCGGCGGGGTCGGCTAGCGGCTACACCTTC
>TRBJ2-7|TRBD2|.|TRBV7-6
CASSLGLAGNVYF
TGTGCCAGCAGCTTAGGACTAGCGGGAAACGTTTACTTC
>TRBJ1-1|.|.|TRBV7-6
CASSLGRGREAFF
TGTGCCAGCAGCTTAGGGAGAGGGCGTGAAGCTTTCTTT
>TRBJ1-1|.|.|TRBV7-8
CASSPPGEVNMNTEAFF
TGTGCCAGCAGCCCCCCTGGGGAGGTAAACATGAACACTGAAGCTTTCTTT
>TRBJ1-2|.|.|TRBV27
CASSLQGEANYGYTF
TGTGCCAGCAGTTTGCAAGGGGAAGCTAACTATGGCTACACCTTC
>TRBJ2-3|.|.|TRBV2
CASSEGSGCLFSTDTQYF
TGTGCCAGCAGTGAAGGCAGCGGATGTCTGTTTAGCACAGATACGCAGTATTTT
>TRBJ2-1|TRBD2|.|TRBV7-9
CASSPRTSGTDYNEQFF
TGTGCCAGCAGCCCACGGACTAGCGGGACGGACTACAATGAGCAGTTCTTC
>TRBJ2-3|TRBD2|.|TRBV9
CASSPRGGAVDTQYF
TGTGCCAGCAGCCCGCGGGGGGGGGCGGTGGATACGCAGTATTTT
>TRBJ2-2|.|.|TRBV2
CASRGTHWEGELFF
TGTGCCAGCAGGGGGACTCATTGGGAGGGGGAGCTGTTTTTT
>TRBJ1-1|.|.|TRBV18
CASSLFPGTQNTEAFF
TGTGCCAGCTCACTTTTCCCCGGGACACAGAACACTGAAGCTTTCTTT
>TRBJ1-2|.|.|TRBV19
CASSIGPGRRYGYTF
TGTGCCAGTAGTATAGGCCCGGGAAGACGCTATGGCTACACCTTC
>TRBJ1-2|TRBD1|few|TRBV6-5
CASSNRGNLDGYTF
TGTGCCAGCAGCAACAGGGGAAATCTCGATGGCTACACCTTC
>TRBJ1-2|TRBD1|.|TRBV11-1
CASSSRDRAYGYTF
TGTGCCAGCAGTAGCCGGGACAGGGCTTATGGCTACACCTTC
>TRBJ1-1|TRBD1|once|TRBV7-9
CASSLAVDRGIVNTEAFF
TGTGCCAGCAGCTTAGCCGTGGACAGGGGGATTGTGAACACTGAAGCTTTCTTT
>TRBJ2-1|.|.|TRBV4-3
CASSQGLHDNEQFF
TGCGCCAGCAGCCAAGGACTACACGACAATGAGCAGTTCTTC
>TRBJ2-2|.|few|TRBV30
CAWSVGGGRKNTGELFF
TGTGCCTGGAGTGTTGGGGGGGGGCGAAAGAACACCGGGGAGCTGTTTTTT
>TRBJ1-1|.|.|TRBV5-6
CASSSKGAEPITNTEAFF
TGTGCCAGCAGCTCCAAAGGAGCGGAACCGATCACGAACACTGAAGCTTTCTTT
>TRBJ1-2|TRBD1|.|TRBV6-5
CASSGQGHGYTF
TGTGCCAGCAGTGGACAGGGGCATGGCTACACCTTC